The 19 T cell receptor beta chains reported below all come from one sample, sequenced in a study of blood T cells in healthy people across ages. Sample-barcoded 5' priming and a J-beta primer mix drove a second PCR of about 6 to 11 cycles. TCRdb ran MiXCR on the 5' RACE reads and lists one entry per CDR3 protein. The sample consists of 450,000 to 600,000 distinct CDR3 sequences, about 27% of them appearing once. These same records also appear under a second study, on T cells of mothers and their children.

The material sequenced was blood. All receptors come from a boy aged 2 to 10 in good health.

This clonotype appeared a few times. V usage is TRBV7-9 and J usage is TRBJ2-7, with 10 bases aligning to TRBD1. The CDR3 has 14 residues. J was trimmed by 5 bases and V by 3 bases; bases with no gene match: 4. In germline, CDR1 is SEHNR, CDR2 FQNEAQ (reference sequence). CDR3 sequence reads: CASSLTGGLDEQYF. CDR3 in DNA: TGTGCCAGCAGCTTGACAGGGGGCTTAGACGAGCAGTACTTC.

This clonotype occurred a few times. The chain employs TRBV2 and TRBJ1-4; 8 bases agree with TRBD1. The length of the CDR3 is 15 residues. Per the germline V gene, CDR1 is SNHLY and CDR2 is FYNNEI. The V gene end was trimmed by 7 bases and the J gene end by 6 bases; junction bases not matched to a gene: 10. CDR3 nucleotide sequence: TGTGCCAGCAACCAAGAACAGGGGGTTGATGAAAAACTGTTTTTT. Encoded protein: CASNQEQGVDEKLFF.

This clonotype was observed once. CDR3 region: CASSGRLAGEGNEQYF. The CDR3 nucleotides read TGTGCCAGCAGTGGCCGACTAGCGGGAGAGGGAAACGAGCAGTACTTC. The rearrangement joins TRBV12-3 or TRBV12-4 to TRBJ2-7, with TRBD2 matching over 12 bases. CDR3 length equals 16 residues. The V and J ends lost 5 bases and 5 bases, in that order; junction bases with no gene match: 10.

The rearrangement uses TRBV29-1 and TRBJ2-1; no clear D. V was pared by 6 bases and J by 1 base, with 13 bases between. Looked up from germline, CDR1 is SQVTM and CDR2 is ANQGSEA. The CDR3 runs to 14 residues. The CDR3 loop reads CSVSLFISYNEQFF. The CDR3 DNA reads TGCAGCGTCTCACTATTTATTTCCTACAATGAGCAGTTCTTC.

There are a few counts of this clonotype. The genes are TRBV2 and TRBJ2-3, with 9 bases matching TRBD2. With V trimmed by 2 bases and J by 1 base, 4 bases remained unmatched. Germline V gives CDR1 SNHLY, CDR2 FYNNEI. The CDR3 contains 16 residues. CDR3 amino acids: CASSEQLAGGTDTQYF. The CDR3 nucleotides read TGTGCCAGCAGTGAACAATTAGCGGGGGGCACAGATACGCAGTATTTT.

The rearrangement joins TRBV28 to TRBJ2-7; 14 positions match TRBD2. The DNA end is a closer match to TRBJ2-1, so the J assignment may be wrong. This CDR3 is built from 15 residues. Germline loops: CDR1 MDHEN, CDR2 SYDVKM. The DNA of the CDR3 is TGTGCCAGCAATCCCGGGACTAGCGGGAGCACTGAGCAGTTCTTC. Residues: CASNPGTSGSTEQFF.

The chain links TRBV21-1 to TRBJ1-1; the table's TRBD1 call for D was not verified on the DNA. TRBV21-1 is reported as a pseudogene. This CDR3 contains 19 residues. CDR3 protein: CASSKEPYRGVIMNTEAFF. The CDR3 DNA reads as TGTGCCAGCAGCAAAGAGCCTTACAGGGGGGTTATCATGAACACTGAAGCTTTCTTT.

The genes are TRBV15 and TRBJ2-3; D is perhaps TRBD2 (6 bases). The germline V gene has CDR1 LNHNV and CDR2 YYDKDF (reference sequence). V was shortened by 0 bases and J by 4 bases, with 8 bases between the two germline ends. The CDR3 loop spans 14 amino acids. CDR3 region: CATSRDWGADTQYF. The CDR3 DNA reads TGTGCCACCAGCAGAGATTGGGGGGCAGATACGCAGTATTTT.

The rearrangement uses TRBV28 and TRBJ1-2; possible D gene TRBD1, 6 bases. Trimming left V 5 bases short and J 4 bases short, with 17 bases between. The CDR3 covers 15 residues. Per germline, CDR1 MDHEN and CDR2 SYDVKM. In DNA, the CDR3 is TGTGCCAGCAGTGCCCCAGGGGTGCTTCTCTATGGCTACACCTTC. This translates into CASSAPGVLLYGYTF.

A few counts support this clonotype. The genes are TRBV10-3 and TRBJ2-1, with D uncertain. V was cut by 11 bases and J by 6 bases, with 14 bases left in between. The CDR3 sequence is 12 residues long. Germline lookup yields CDR1 ENHRY and CDR2 SYGVKD. The DNA for the CDR3 is TGTGCCGTCGACACTAACCTCAATGAGCAGTTCTTC. It encodes CAVDTNLNEQFF.

This clonotype has just a few counts. This chain links TRBV13 with TRBJ2-1; D is undetermined. Germline CDR1 is PRHDT and CDR2 is FYEKMQ (reference sequence). Trimming left V 5 bases short and J 8 bases short, with 16 bases between. The CDR3 is made up of 14 amino acids. The CDR3 region is CASSRNPGFDEQFF. The CDR3 DNA reads as TGTGCCAGCAGCCGTAATCCCGGGTTCGATGAGCAGTTCTTC.

This clonotype was seen a few times. V and J are TRBV6-6 and TRBJ1-4; 7 bases fit TRBD1. The CDR3 is made up of 14 amino acids. Per germline, CDR1 MNHNY and CDR2 SVGAGI (reference sequence). V lost 6 bases, J lost 4 bases, and 5 bases stayed unmatched. The CDR3 sequence: CASSSGQLNEKLFF. Here the CDR3 DNA reads TGTGCCAGCAGCTCGGGACAGCTTAATGAAAAACTGTTTTTT.

This clonotype was counted a few times. The chain's CDR3 is CASSLNRLEGYTF. The DNA of the CDR3 is TGTGCCAGCAGTTTAAACCGGCTGGAGGGCTACACCTTC. V and J are TRBV12-3 or TRBV12-4 and TRBJ1-2, with D unclear. V lost 2 bases to trimming and J lost 8 bases, with 12 bases between them. The CDR3 covers 13 residues.

This rearrangement joins TRBV6-5 to TRBJ2-3, with a tentative D call TRBD1 (5 bases). V lost 0 bases and J 1 base, leaving 11 bases between the germline ends. Germline CDR1 MNHEY, CDR2 SVGAGI. There are 16 residues in the CDR3. The CDR3 nucleotides are TGTGCCAGCAGTTACTCGATTCAGGGCCGCACAGATACGCAGTATTTT. It encodes CASSYSIQGRTDTQYF.

The chain uses TRBV3-1 and TRBJ2-7; tentatively, D is TRBD1 (5 bases). Trimming left V 0 bases short and J 6 bases short, with 18 bases between. There are 16 residues in the CDR3. Looked up from germline, CDR1 is LGHDT and CDR2 is YNNKEL (reference sequence). CDR3 region: CASSQEWQGGWGEQYF. The CDR3 DNA reads TGTGCCAGCAGCCAAGAATGGCAGGGCGGATGGGGCGAGCAGTACTTC.

This chain links TRBV4-1 with TRBJ1-4, with a weak D call TRBD1 (5 bases). The CDR3 loop spans 14 amino acids. Trimming shortened V by 7 bases and J by 8 bases, and 17 bases separated the two germline ends. From germline, CDR1 is MGHRA and CDR2 YSYEKL. CDR3 sequence reads: CASKSLGVEEKLFF. The DNA for the CDR3 is TGCGCCAGCAAATCTCTGGGGGTTGAAGAAAAACTGTTTTTT.

The chain carries TRBV4-3 and TRBJ2-1, with 8 nucleotides matching TRBD2. The CDR3 sequence is 17 residues long. V lost 4 bases and J lost 3; bases outside the gene matches: 11. CDR1 is LGHNA and CDR2 is YSLEER in the germline V gene. CDR3 sequence reads: CASSRTGAGVRYNEQFF. DNA for the CDR3: TGCGCCAGCAGCCGGACCGGAGCGGGAGTTCGCTACAATGAGCAGTTCTTC.

This clonotype was seen more than once but under ten times. The chain employs TRBV6-1 and TRBJ2-3; D is ambiguous. Trimming pared 4 bases from V and 3 bases from J, leaving 14 bases between. This CDR3 contains 15 residues. Germline loops: CDR1 MNHNS, CDR2 SASEGT. The CDR3 DNA sequence: TGTGCCAGCAGTGTTGGGAATGTAGGTACAGATACGCAGTATTTT. This codes for CASSVGNVGTDTQYF.

This clonotype turned up a few times. Here the CDR3 reads CASRGAGGLEQYF. The CDR3 bases are TGTGCCAGCAGAGGGGCTGGGGGGCTTGAGCAGTACTTC. The V call is TRBV2, the J call TRBJ2-5; D possibly uses TRBD1 or TRBD2 (6 bases each). Trimming removed 6 bases from V and 11 bases from J, with 19 bases in between. From germline, CDR1 is SNHLY and CDR2 FYNNEI. CDR3 length: 13 residues.